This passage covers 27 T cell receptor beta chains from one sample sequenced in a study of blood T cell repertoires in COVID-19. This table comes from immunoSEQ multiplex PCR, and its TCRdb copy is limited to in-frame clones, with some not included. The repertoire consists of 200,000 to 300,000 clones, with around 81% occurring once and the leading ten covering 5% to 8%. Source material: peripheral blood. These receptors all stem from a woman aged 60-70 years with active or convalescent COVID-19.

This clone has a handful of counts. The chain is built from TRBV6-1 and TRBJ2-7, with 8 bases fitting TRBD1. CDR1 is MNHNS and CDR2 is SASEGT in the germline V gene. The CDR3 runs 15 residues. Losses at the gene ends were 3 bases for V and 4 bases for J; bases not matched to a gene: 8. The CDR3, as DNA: TGTGCCAGCAGTGACGACAGGGGATTCTCTTACGAGCAGTACTTC. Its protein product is CASSDDRGFSYEQYF.

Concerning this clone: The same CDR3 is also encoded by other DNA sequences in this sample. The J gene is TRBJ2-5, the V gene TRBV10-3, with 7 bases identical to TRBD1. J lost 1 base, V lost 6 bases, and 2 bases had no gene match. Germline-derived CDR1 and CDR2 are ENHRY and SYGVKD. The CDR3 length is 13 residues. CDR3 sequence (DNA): TGTGCCATCAGAGGGGACAGCCAAGAGACCCAGTACTTC. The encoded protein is CAIRGDSQETQYF.

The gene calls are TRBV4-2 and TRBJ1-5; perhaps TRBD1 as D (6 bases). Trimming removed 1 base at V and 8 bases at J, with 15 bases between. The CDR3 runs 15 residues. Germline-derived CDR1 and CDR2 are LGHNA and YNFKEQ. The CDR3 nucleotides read TGTGCCAGCAGCCAAGTAGCTGGGGGCATGGAGCCCCAGCATTTT. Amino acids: CASSQVAGGMEPQHF.

The CDR3 protein is CASSPGGLAKNIQYF. CDR3 in DNA: TGTGCCAGCAGCCCTGGGGGACTAGCCAAAAACATTCAGTACTTC. This rearrangement joins TRBV7-2 to TRBJ2-4; TRBD2 is a possible D gene (6 bases). V was trimmed by 5 bases and J by 0 bases, leaving 11 bases between them. The germline CDR1 and CDR2 sequences are SGHTA and FQGNSA. This CDR3 contains 15 residues.

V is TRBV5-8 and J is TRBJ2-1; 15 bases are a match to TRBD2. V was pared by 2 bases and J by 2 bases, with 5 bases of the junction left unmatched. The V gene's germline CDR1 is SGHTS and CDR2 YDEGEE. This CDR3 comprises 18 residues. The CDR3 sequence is CASSFGTSGRTPYNEQFF. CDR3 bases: TGTGCCAGCAGCTTCGGGACTAGCGGGAGGACCCCCTACAATGAGCAGTTCTTC.

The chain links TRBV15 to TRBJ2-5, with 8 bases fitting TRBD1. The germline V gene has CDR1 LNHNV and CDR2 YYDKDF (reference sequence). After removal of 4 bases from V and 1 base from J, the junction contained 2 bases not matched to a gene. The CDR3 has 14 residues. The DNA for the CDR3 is TGTGCCACCAGCATCGGACAGGGCCAAGAGACCCAGTACTTC. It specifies CATSIGQGQETQYF.

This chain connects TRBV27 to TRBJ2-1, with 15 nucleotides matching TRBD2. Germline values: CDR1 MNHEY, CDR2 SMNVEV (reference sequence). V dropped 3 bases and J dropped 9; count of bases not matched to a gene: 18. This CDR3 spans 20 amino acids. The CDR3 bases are TGTGCCAGCAGTTTTTTCCCTTTTTCGGGGACTAGCGGGAGGTTTGGTGAGCAGTTCTTC. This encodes CASSFFPFSGTSGRFGEQFF.

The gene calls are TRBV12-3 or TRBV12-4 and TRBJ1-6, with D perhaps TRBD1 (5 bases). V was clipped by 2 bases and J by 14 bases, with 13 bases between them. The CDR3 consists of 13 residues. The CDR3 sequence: CASSLWRQFTLHF. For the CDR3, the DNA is TGTGCCAGCAGTTTATGGCGACAGTTCACCCTCCACTTT.

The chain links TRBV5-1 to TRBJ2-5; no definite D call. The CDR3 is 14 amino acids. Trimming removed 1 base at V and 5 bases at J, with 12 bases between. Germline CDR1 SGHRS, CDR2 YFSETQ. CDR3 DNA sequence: TGCGCCAGCAGCTTGTCGGCAGCGAGGGAGACCCAGTACTTC. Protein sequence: CASSLSAARETQYF.

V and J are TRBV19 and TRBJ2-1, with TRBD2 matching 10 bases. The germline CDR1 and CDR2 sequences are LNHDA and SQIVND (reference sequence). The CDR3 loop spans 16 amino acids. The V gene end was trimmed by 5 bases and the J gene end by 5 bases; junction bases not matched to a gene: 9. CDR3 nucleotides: TGTGCCAGTAGTCCCGTCATAGCGGGAGGCAACAATGAGCAGTTCTTC. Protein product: CASSPVIAGGNNEQFF.

CDR3 sequence (DNA): TGTGCCTGGAGCGAATTCACAGGGTCTGGGGCCAACGTCCTGACTTTC. Its translation: CAWSEFTGSGANVLTF. The chain joins TRBV30 to TRBJ2-6; D is perhaps TRBD1 (6 bases). The V and J ends lost 3 bases and 1 base respectively, with 13 bases between them. Germline values: CDR1 GTSNPN, CDR2 SVGIG (reference sequence). CDR3 length: 16 amino acids.

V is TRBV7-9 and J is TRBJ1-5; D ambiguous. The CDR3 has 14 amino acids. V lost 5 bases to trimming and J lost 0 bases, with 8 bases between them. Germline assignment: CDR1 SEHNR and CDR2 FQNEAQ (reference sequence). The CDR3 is CASSPFNSNQPQHF. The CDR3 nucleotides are TGTGCCAGCAGCCCCTTTAATAGCAATCAGCCCCAGCATTTT.

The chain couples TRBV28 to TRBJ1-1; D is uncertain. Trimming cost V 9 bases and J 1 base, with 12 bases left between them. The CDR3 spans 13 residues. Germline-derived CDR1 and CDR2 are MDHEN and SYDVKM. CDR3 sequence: CASDNLRNTEAFF. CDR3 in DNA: TGTGCCAGTGACAACCTTAGGAACACTGAAGCTTTCTTT.

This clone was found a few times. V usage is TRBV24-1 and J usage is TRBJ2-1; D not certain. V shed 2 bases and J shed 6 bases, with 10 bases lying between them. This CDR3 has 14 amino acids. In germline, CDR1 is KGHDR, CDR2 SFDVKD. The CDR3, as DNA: TGTGCCACCAGTGATTGGGTCCCAGGCAATGAGCAGTTCTTC. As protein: CATSDWVPGNEQFF.

The CDR3: CASSLRLADNNEQFF. In DNA, the CDR3 is TGTGCCAGCAGCTTACGGCTAGCGGATAACAATGAGCAGTTCTTC. V is TRBV7-2 and J is TRBJ2-1, with TRBD2 identical over 7 bases. Germline-derived CDR1 and CDR2 are SGHTA and FQGNSA. The CDR3 spans 15 residues. J gave up 5 bases and V 2 bases, and 6 bases lay outside the gene matches. Looking up the rest from reference TRBV7-2 and TRBJ2-1 gives the full variable domain: GAGVSQSPSNKVTEKGKDVELRCDPISGHTALYWYRQSLGQGLEFLIYFQGNSAPDKSGLPSDRFSAERTGGSVSTLTIQRTQQEDSAVYLCASSLRLADNNEQFFGPGTRLTVL.

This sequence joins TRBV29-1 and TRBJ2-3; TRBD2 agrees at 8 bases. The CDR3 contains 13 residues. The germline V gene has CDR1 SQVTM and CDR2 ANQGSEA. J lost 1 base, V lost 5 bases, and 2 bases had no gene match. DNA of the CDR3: TGCAGCGTTTCGCGGGGGGGCACAGATACGCAGTATTTT. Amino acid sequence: CSVSRGGTDTQYF.

The chain's CDR3 is CASRGGAYTGELFF. The CDR3 DNA reads TGTGCCAGCAGGGGGGGGGCTTACACCGGGGAGCTGTTTTTT. V usage is TRBV27 and J usage is TRBJ2-2; the D gene is possibly TRBD2 (7 bases). The ends were cut back, 6 bases at V and 3 bases at J, with 11 bases in the middle. The CDR3 has 14 amino acids. CDR1 MNHEY and CDR2 SMNVEV come from the germline V gene (reference sequence).

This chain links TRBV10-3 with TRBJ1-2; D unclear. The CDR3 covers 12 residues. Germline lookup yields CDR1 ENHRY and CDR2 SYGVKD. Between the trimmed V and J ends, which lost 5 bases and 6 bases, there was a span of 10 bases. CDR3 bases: TGTGCCATCAGTCTTAGAGAAGATGGCTACACCTTC. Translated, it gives CAISLREDGYTF.

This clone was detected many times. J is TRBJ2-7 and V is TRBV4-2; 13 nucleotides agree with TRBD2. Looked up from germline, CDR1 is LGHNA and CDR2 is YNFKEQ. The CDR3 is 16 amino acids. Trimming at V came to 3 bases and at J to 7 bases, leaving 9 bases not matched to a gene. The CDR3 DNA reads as TGTGCCAGCAGCCACGTCGGGACTAGCGGGATAGGTGAGCAGTACTTC. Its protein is CASSHVGTSGIGEQYF.

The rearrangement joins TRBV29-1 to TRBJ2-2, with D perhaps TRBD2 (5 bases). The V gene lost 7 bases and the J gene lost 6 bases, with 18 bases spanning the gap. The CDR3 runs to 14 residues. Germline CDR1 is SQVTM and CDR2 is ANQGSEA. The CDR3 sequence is CSAGSAGAAGELFF. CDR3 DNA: TGCAGCGCCGGATCGGCGGGTGCGGCCGGGGAGCTGTTTTTT.

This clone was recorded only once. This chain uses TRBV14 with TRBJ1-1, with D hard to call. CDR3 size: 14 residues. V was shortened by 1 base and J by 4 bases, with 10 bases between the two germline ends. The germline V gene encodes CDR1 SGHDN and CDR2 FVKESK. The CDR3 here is CASSQGTRSTEAFF. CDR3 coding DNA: TGTGCCAGCAGCCAAGGAACTAGGAGCACTGAAGCTTTCTTT.

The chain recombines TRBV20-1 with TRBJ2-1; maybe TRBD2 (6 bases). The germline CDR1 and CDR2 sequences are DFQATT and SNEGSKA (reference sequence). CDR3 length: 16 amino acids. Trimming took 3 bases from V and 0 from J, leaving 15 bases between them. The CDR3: CSASLFSGFSYNEQFF. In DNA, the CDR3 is TGCAGTGCTAGTCTCTTTAGCGGATTCTCCTACAATGAGCAGTTCTTC.

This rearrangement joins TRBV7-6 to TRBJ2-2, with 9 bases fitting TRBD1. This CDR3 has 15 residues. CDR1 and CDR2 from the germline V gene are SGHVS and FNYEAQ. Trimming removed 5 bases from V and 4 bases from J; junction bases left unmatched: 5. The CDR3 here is CASSRTGVGTGELFF. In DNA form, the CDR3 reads TGTGCCAGCAGCAGGACAGGGGTTGGCACCGGGGAGCTGTTTTTT.

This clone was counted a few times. CDR3 loop: CASSQLAGFTDTQYF. The DNA for the CDR3 is TGTGCCAGCAGCCAGCTAGCGGGGTTCACAGATACGCAGTATTTT. The gene calls are TRBV14 and TRBJ2-3; 9 bases are a match to TRBD2. The V gene end was trimmed by 3 bases and the J gene end by 2 bases; junction bases not matched to a gene: 3. The CDR3 consists of 15 residues. Germline values: CDR1 SGHDN, CDR2 FVKESK.

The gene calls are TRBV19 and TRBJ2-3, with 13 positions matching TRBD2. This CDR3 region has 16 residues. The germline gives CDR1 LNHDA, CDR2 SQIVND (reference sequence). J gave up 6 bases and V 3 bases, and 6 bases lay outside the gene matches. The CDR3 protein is CASSITSGRAKDTQYF. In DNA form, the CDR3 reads TGTGCCAGTAGTATCACTAGCGGGAGGGCAAAGGATACGCAGTATTTT.

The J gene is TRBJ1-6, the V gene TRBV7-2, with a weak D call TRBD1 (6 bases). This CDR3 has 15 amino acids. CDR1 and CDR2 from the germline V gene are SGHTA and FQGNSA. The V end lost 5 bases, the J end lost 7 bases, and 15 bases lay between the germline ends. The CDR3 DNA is TGTGCCAGCAGCCCCCCGGGACACCCCAATTCACCCCTCCACTTT. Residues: CASSPPGHPNSPLHF.

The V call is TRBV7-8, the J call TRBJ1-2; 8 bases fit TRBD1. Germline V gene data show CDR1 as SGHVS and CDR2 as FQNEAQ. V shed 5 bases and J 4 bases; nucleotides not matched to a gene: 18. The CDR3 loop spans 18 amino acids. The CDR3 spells CASSLVSLTGGGGYGYTF. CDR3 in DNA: TGTGCCAGCAGCCTCGTCTCCCTAACAGGGGGAGGGGGCTATGGCTACACCTTC.